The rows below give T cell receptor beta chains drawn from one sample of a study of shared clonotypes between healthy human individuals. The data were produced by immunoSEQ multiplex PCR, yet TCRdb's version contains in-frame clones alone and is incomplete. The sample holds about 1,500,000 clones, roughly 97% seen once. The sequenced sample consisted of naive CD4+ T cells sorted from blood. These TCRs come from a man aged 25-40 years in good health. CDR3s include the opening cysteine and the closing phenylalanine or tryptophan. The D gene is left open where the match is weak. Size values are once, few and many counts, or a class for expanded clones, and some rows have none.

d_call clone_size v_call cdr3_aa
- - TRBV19 CASSITGEVYEQYF
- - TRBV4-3 CASSLLGRPGTDTQYF
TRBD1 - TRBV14 CASSQRDSHEQYF
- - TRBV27 CASSIQYSSYEQYF
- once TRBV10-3 CASARDHSYEQYF
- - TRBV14 CASSLQASAYNEQFF
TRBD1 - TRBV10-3 CATGQGAYYEQYF
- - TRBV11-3 CASSLDGLSEAFF
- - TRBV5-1 CASTGQTLGEQYF
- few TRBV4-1 CASSRGQQETQYF
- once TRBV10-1 CASSTGVSEQYF
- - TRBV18 CASSGVPSLRVDTQYF
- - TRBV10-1 CASSDSVGSENGYTF
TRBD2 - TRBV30 CAWSLPGLGTDTQYF
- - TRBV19 CASSMVGTDGELFF
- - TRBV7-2 CASSRIGTDTQYF
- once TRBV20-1 CSAKSSGAQFF
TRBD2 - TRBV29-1 CSVGASGSTDTQYF
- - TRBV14 CASSQEVGRGAAEAFF